The 31 T cell receptor beta chains listed next were all sequenced from one sample in a study of memory CD4+ T cells and cytomegalovirus serostatus. The method was immunoSEQ multiplex PCR; TCRdb's version includes in-frame clones alone and lacks a portion of them. The top ten hold 3.6% of the sample, which has some 95,000 clones, approximately 80% seen once. The sort gate was single viable CD3+CD4+CD8-CD45RO+ cells for memory CD4+ T cells. Sequencing used memory CD4+ T cells from blood. These receptors originate from an adult in good health and CMV-seropositive.

The rearrangement uses TRBV6-1 and TRBJ2-1; 10 nucleotides align to TRBD2. Trimming removed 3 bases from V and 5 bases from J; junction bases left unmatched: 10. The CDR3 length is 17 residues. Germline V lookup: CDR1 MNHNS, CDR2 SASEGT. CDR3 nucleotides: TGTGCCAGCAGTGATACACCGAGCGGGAGGGGACACAATGAGCAGTTCTTC. Encoded protein: CASSDTPSGRGHNEQFF.

V is TRBV5-1 and J is TRBJ1-2; D remains ambiguous. Trimming cost V 0 bases and J 6 bases, with 12 bases left between them. The CDR3 consists of 14 residues. Germline CDR1 SGHRS, CDR2 YFSETQ. The CDR3 reads CASSLGSRADGYTF. CDR3 DNA sequence: TGCGCCAGCAGCTTGGGGTCGAGGGCTGATGGCTACACCTTC.

The chain recombines TRBV7-9 with TRBJ2-1; D is tentatively TRBD1 or TRBD2 (5 bases each). Germline V lookup: CDR1 SEHNR, CDR2 FQNEAQ (reference sequence). CDR3 size: 15 residues. Deletions cut 5 bases from V and 4 bases from J, with 15 bases between. The CDR3 region has the DNA TGTGCCAGCAGCCCCCCGGGGACCGTGTACAATGAGCAGTTCTTC. The encoded protein is CASSPPGTVYNEQFF.

This clone is a singleton in its sample. V usage is TRBV28 and J usage is TRBJ1-1, with unresolved D. Per the germline V gene, CDR1 is MDHEN and CDR2 is SYDVKM. The CDR3 has 15 residues. V dropped 6 bases and J dropped 6 bases, with 20 bases sitting between them. The CDR3 bases are TGTGCCAGCAGCCAGATAGTGGCCCCCCGGGCTGAAGCTTTCTTT. The encoded protein is CASSQIVAPRAEAFF.

The rearrangement uses TRBV5-1 and TRBJ2-1; 7 positions agree with TRBD2. The CDR3 has 16 residues. Per the germline V gene, CDR1 is SGHRS and CDR2 is YFSETQ. J gave up 4 bases and V 0 bases, and 7 bases lay outside the gene matches. CDR3 in DNA: TGCGCCAGCAGCTTGGAAGGCGGGAGCCCTTACAATGAGCAGTTCTTC. Translating gives CASSLEGGSPYNEQFF.

V usage is TRBV19 and J usage is TRBJ1-1; D ambiguous. This CDR3 region has 15 residues. V was cut by 0 bases and J by 5 bases, with 13 bases left in between. CDR1 and CDR2 (germline): LNHDA, SQIVND (reference sequence). DNA of the CDR3: TGTGCCAGTAGTATAGAGGTCTTCCGGTGGACTGAAGCTTTCTTT. It yields the protein CASSIEVFRWTEAFF.

This clone was observed at least ten times. This CDR3 reads CASSPPRTSAHNEQFF. The CDR3 region has the DNA TGTGCCAGCAGTCCTCCAAGGACTAGCGCCCACAATGAGCAGTTCTTC. The rearrangement uses TRBV28 and TRBJ2-1; 9 bases fit TRBD2. J was trimmed by 5 bases and V by 5 bases; bases with no gene match: 10. CDR1 is MDHEN and CDR2 is SYDVKM in the germline V gene. This CDR3 has 16 residues.

The chain uses TRBV9 and TRBJ2-3, with a tentative D call TRBD2 (6 bases). The V end lost 2 bases, the J end lost 2 bases, and 18 bases lay between the germline ends. In germline, CDR1 is SGDLS, CDR2 YYNGEE. The CDR3 is 17 residues long. The CDR3 is CASSVDAGRRLTDTQYF. CDR3 sequence (DNA): TGTGCCAGCAGCGTGGATGCGGGGCGGAGACTCACAGATACGCAGTATTTT.

This clone is a singleton in its sample. V gene TRBV7-2 combines with J gene TRBJ1-2, with D uncertain. The V and J ends lost 4 bases and 0 bases respectively, with 12 bases between them. The CDR3 has 15 residues. Germline values: CDR1 SGHTA, CDR2 FQGNSA. CDR3 bases: TGTGCCAGCAGCTCCCGGGTCCTCCCTAACTATGGCTACACCTTC. Its translation: CASSSRVLPNYGYTF.

V usage is TRBV4-3 and J usage is TRBJ1-2; D is possibly TRBD1 (6 bases). This CDR3 spans 13 amino acids. Germline loops: CDR1 LGHNA, CDR2 YSLEER. V was clipped by 6 bases and J by 6 bases, with 14 bases between them. The CDR3 coding sequence is TGCGCCAGCAGAGAACAGGGCCGGGATGGCTACACCTTC. Translated, it gives CASREQGRDGYTF.

The gene calls are TRBV7-9 and TRBJ1-2; the D is unclear. Deletions cut 3 bases from V and 3 bases from J, with 11 bases between. The CDR3 sequence is 14 residues long. The germline V gene encodes CDR1 SEHNR and CDR2 FQNEAQ (reference sequence). In DNA, the CDR3 is TGTGCCAGCAGCTTTCTGGGGATAGACTATGGCTACACCTTC. Translated, it gives CASSFLGIDYGYTF.

This rearrangement joins TRBV28 to TRBJ2-3; 11 nucleotides agree with TRBD2. Germline V gene data show CDR1 as MDHEN and CDR2 as SYDVKM. The V segment lost 6 bases and the J segment 4 bases; nucleotides outside the gene matches: 15. The length of the CDR3 is 18 residues. This CDR3 is CASRSTSGSGWDADTQYF. CDR3 nucleotides: TGTGCCAGCAGATCTACTAGCGGGAGCGGTTGGGATGCAGATACGCAGTATTTT. Based on the CDR3 plus reference TRBV28 and TRBJ2-3, the full variable domain is DVKVTQSSRYLVKRTGEKVFLECVQDMDHENMFWYRQDPGLGLRLIYFSYDVKMKEKGDIPEGYSVSREKKERFSLILESASTNQTSMYLCASRSTSGSGWDADTQYFGPGTRLTVL.

This clone was detected a few times. This CDR3 is CASSSRTNYGYTF. The CDR3 DNA sequence: TGTGCCAGCAGTTCCCGGACTAACTATGGCTACACCTTC. The chain links TRBV6-5 to TRBJ1-2, with D unclear. This CDR3 region has 13 residues. Germline V gene lookup returns CDR1 MNHEY and CDR2 SVGAGI. The V end lost 4 bases, the J end lost 0 bases, and 6 bases lay between the germline ends.

CDR3 in DNA: TGTGCCAGTTTTCCCGACAGGGCCAACACTGAAGCTTTCTTT. Translated: CASFPDRANTEAFF. The chain has TRBV19 and TRBJ1-1; 7 nucleotides align to TRBD1. The J segment lost 2 bases and the V segment lost 8 bases, leaving 8 bases of the junction unmatched. The CDR3 loop spans 14 amino acids. Germline V gives CDR1 LNHDA, CDR2 SQIVND (reference sequence).

The rearrangement uses TRBV7-3 and TRBJ2-3, with D possibly matching TRBD1 (6 bases). Germline CDR1 and CDR2: SGHTA and FQGTGA. This CDR3 region has 14 residues. Trimming took 5 bases from V and 0 from J, leaving 9 bases between them. The CDR3 here is CASSPGQSTDTQYF. DNA of the CDR3: TGTGCCAGCAGCCCTGGACAGAGCACAGATACGCAGTATTTT.

CDR3 nucleotide sequence: TGTGCCAGCAGCGTAGACCAGACCCCATCCTACGAGCAGTACTTC. It yields the protein CASSVDQTPSYEQYF. The V call is TRBV9, the J call TRBJ2-7; D is unresolved. The germline V and J ends were trimmed by 0 bases and 1 base, with 11 bases remaining between them. This CDR3 region has 15 residues. CDR1 is SGDLS, CDR2 YYNGEE, per germline.

The chain is built from TRBV6-5 and TRBJ1-4, with D possibly being TRBD1 (5 bases). The germline CDR1 and CDR2 sequences are MNHEY and SVGAGI. The V end was cut by 0 bases, the J end by 5 bases, with 7 bases between. The CDR3 extends over 14 amino acids. The CDR3 sequence: CASSYSGLNEKLFF. The CDR3 coding sequence is TGTGCCAGCAGTTACTCGGGGCTCAATGAAAAACTGTTTTTT.

This clone was recorded once. The chain is built from TRBV6-1 and TRBJ1-3; D remains unclear. The CDR3 loop spans 14 amino acids. Looked up from germline, CDR1 is MNHNS and CDR2 is SASEGT. The V end lost 6 bases, the J end lost 1 base, and 10 bases lay between the germline ends. CDR3 sequence: CASRETPSGNTIYF. The CDR3 nucleotides are TGTGCCAGCAGGGAAACACCTTCTGGAAACACCATATATTTT.

The rearrangement joins TRBV27 to TRBJ2-6; the D gene is possibly TRBD2 (5 bases). The CDR3 covers 18 residues. CDR1 MNHEY and CDR2 SMNVEV come from the germline V gene (reference sequence). With 4 bases removed from V and 0 bases from J, the gap between germline ends came to 16 bases. The CDR3 loop is CASSYKLGLSSGANVLTF. CDR3 DNA sequence: TGTGCCAGCAGTTACAAACTAGGCTTGTCCTCTGGGGCCAACGTCCTGACTTTC.

The chain couples TRBV6-6 to TRBJ2-7; no definite D call. CDR3 length equals 13 residues. V lost 6 bases, J lost 2 bases, and 11 bases lay in between. CDR1 is MNHNY, CDR2 SVGAGI, per germline (reference sequence). In DNA, the CDR3 is TGTGCCAGCAGCGGAACTTTGGCCTACGAGCAGTACTTC. It encodes CASSGTLAYEQYF.

The chain has TRBV2 and TRBJ1-2, with TRBD1 as a possible D gene (5 bases). CDR1 is SNHLY, CDR2 FYNNEI, per germline. The CDR3 is 12 residues long. Trimming shortened V by 6 bases and J by 10 bases, and 15 bases separated the two germline ends. CDR3 in amino acids: CASSTGTINYTF. In DNA form, the CDR3 reads TGTGCCAGCAGCACCGGGACTATTAACTACACCTTC.

The chain couples TRBV10-3 to TRBJ2-4; 10 nucleotides line up with TRBD1. From germline, CDR1 is ENHRY and CDR2 SYGVKD. The CDR3 loop spans 14 amino acids. The ends lost 0 bases at V and 9 bases at J; junction bases unmatched: 2. CDR3 in amino acids: CAISESRQGAIQYF. As DNA, the CDR3 is TGTGCCATCAGTGAGTCCCGACAGGGGGCCATTCAGTACTTC.

This chain connects TRBV6-5 to TRBJ2-1, with TRBD2 as a possible D gene (5 bases). V gave up 6 bases and J gave up 0 bases, with 12 bases separating them. Germline loops: CDR1 MNHEY, CDR2 SVGAGI. This CDR3 contains 15 residues. CDR3 nucleotide sequence: TGTGCCAGCAGACACGGGGTCCTCTCCTACAATGAGCAGTTCTTC. This sequence encodes CASRHGVLSYNEQFF.

V is TRBV28 and J is TRBJ1-1, with 7 positions matching TRBD1. Germline CDR1 is MDHEN and CDR2 is SYDVKM. Trimming cost V 4 bases and J 4 bases; bases outside gene matches: 9. This CDR3 has 15 amino acids. The CDR3: CASSSIDRVGTEAFF. CDR3 nucleotides: TGTGCCAGCAGTTCCATCGACAGGGTCGGCACTGAAGCTTTCTTT.

The chain is built from TRBV7-2 and TRBJ2-7; no reliable D call. Germline V gene lookup returns CDR1 SGHTA and CDR2 FQGNSA. The CDR3 spans 12 residues. The germline V and J ends were trimmed by 5 bases and 6 bases, with 11 bases remaining between them. CDR3: CASSVRSTEQYF. The CDR3 nucleotides read TGTGCCAGCAGCGTGAGGTCGACCGAGCAGTACTTC.

This chain connects TRBV4-1 to TRBJ2-5; D is perhaps TRBD1 or TRBD2 (5 bases each). Germline lookup yields CDR1 MGHRA and CDR2 YSYEKL. V was shortened by 7 bases and J by 11 bases, with 17 bases between the two germline ends. The CDR3 is 12 residues long. CDR3 loop: CASTDLVGEQYF. DNA for the CDR3: TGCGCCAGCACGGACCTCGTGGGGGAGCAGTACTTC.

The gene calls are TRBV7-2 and TRBJ2-4, with D perhaps matching TRBD1 or TRBD2 (5 bases each). Trimming removed 10 bases from V and 8 bases from J, with 15 bases in between. Germline loops: CDR1 SGHTA, CDR2 FQGNSA. The length of the CDR3 is 12 residues. CDR3 in amino acids: CAIDSSGDIQYF. CDR3 coding DNA: TGTGCCATCGACAGTTCCGGGGACATTCAGTACTTC.

This sequence joins TRBV6-4 and TRBJ1-2; weak D call: TRBD1 (5 bases). Trimming stripped 6 bases from V and 6 bases from J, with 14 bases between. The CDR3 covers 13 residues. The germline gives CDR1 MRHNA, CDR2 SNTAGT. CDR3 sequence reads: CASSWGTDNGYTF. The CDR3 DNA is TGTGCCAGCAGCTGGGGCACCGACAATGGCTACACCTTC.

The chain has TRBV18 and TRBJ2-1, with D maybe TRBD1 (5 bases). The germline gives CDR1 KGHSH, CDR2 LQKENI. V gave up 0 bases and J gave up 4 bases, with 13 bases separating them. This CDR3 comprises 16 residues. The CDR3 DNA reads as TGTGCCAGCTCACCACCGCAGGGTGGGCGTTACAATGAGCAGTTCTTC. It encodes CASSPPQGGRYNEQFF.

The gene calls are TRBV18 and TRBJ2-2; unclear D gene. Germline V gives CDR1 KGHSH, CDR2 LQKENI. The CDR3 has 14 amino acids. V lost 8 bases and J lost 1, with 11 bases in between. In nucleotides, the CDR3 is TGTGCCAGCCTAAACTACGGGAACACCGGGGAGCTGTTTTTT. Amino acid sequence: CASLNYGNTGELFF.

V and J are TRBV7-9 and TRBJ2-7, with D possibly matching TRBD2 (5 bases). The CDR3 sequence is 12 residues long. Germline CDR1 reads SEHNR; CDR2 reads FQNEAQ (reference sequence). V shed 1 base and J shed 8 bases, with 9 bases lying between them. CDR3 sequence (DNA): TGTGCCAGCAGCTTAGGCCCGACTAAGCAGTACTTC. Amino acid sequence: CASSLGPTKQYF.